These 3 T cell receptor beta chains share one sample of origin, sequenced in a study of Graves' ophthalmopathy and Graves' hyperthyroidism. Transcripts of RNA were the source for amplifying TCR beta CDR3 regions. HTBI primers were used in a first-round RT-PCR, which preceded a second-round multiplex PCR. MiXCR, run by TCRdb on the multiplex PCR reads, gives a single entry per CDR3 protein. The sample includes 900,000 to 1,200,000 distinct CDR3 sequences, roughly 35% of them seen just once. The sample comprised peripheral blood or thyroid tissue (not recorded which). These receptors all stem from an adult man with Graves' hyperthyroidism.

The V gene is TRBV29-1, the J gene TRBJ1-3; weak D call: TRBD1 (5 bases). V shed 1 base and J shed 2 bases, with 15 bases lying between them. CDR3 length equals 16 residues. CDR1 is SQVTM, CDR2 ANQGSEA, per germline. CDR3 region: CSVEVAGTSTGNTIYF. CDR3 nucleotides: TGCAGCGTTGAAGTCGCAGGGACGAGCACTGGAAACACCATATATTTT.

The genes are TRBV28 and TRBJ2-7; 12 positions agree with TRBD1. The germline V gene has CDR1 MDHEN and CDR2 SYDVKM. The CDR3 extends over 16 amino acids. With 7 bases clipped from V and 2 bases from J, the junction kept 9 bases outside the gene matches. CDR3 sequence (DNA): TGTGCCAGCATTAGGGACAGGGGGCTCCCTACCTACGAGCAGTACTTC. This gives the protein CASIRDRGLPTYEQYF.

The rearrangement joins TRBV5-4 to TRBJ2-5; D perhaps matches TRBD1 (6 bases). This CDR3 has 16 amino acids. Germline-derived CDR1 and CDR2 are SGHNT and YYREEE (reference sequence). Trimming took 0 bases from V and 4 from J, leaving 16 bases between them. The CDR3 sequence: CASSLDIWDTGETQYF. As DNA, the CDR3 is TGTGCCAGCAGCTTGGATATATGGGACACCGGAGAGACCCAGTACTTC.